The rows below give T cell receptor beta chains drawn from one sample of a study of blood T cell repertoires in COVID-19. TCRdb's table, derived via immunoSEQ multiplex PCR, lists solely in-frame clones and lacks some. The sample has around 250,000 clones, approximately 88% seen once. What was sequenced was peripheral blood. The receptors stem from a human donor in a cohort sampled during active COVID-19. Both conserved end residues are part of each CDR3. A D gene is named only where the DNA matches it firmly. The size of a clone is reported for some rows only, either as once, few or many, or as a class for expanded clones.

size	V	J	D	DNA	CDR3
.	TRBV24-1	TRBJ2-7	.	TGTGCCACCAGTGACGATTTCGGGATCTTATACTTC	CATSDDFGILYF
.	TRBV19	TRBJ1-6	.	TGTGCCAGTAGTATAGGGCAAGGGGGCTCCTATAATTCACCCCTCCACTTT	CASSIGQGGSYNSPLHF
once	TRBV7-9	TRBJ2-7	.	TGTGCCACCCTTGGACAGCTGTCCTACGAGCAGTACTTC	CATLGQLSYEQYF
once	TRBV9	TRBJ1-2	.	TGTGCCAGCAGCGTAGATACAGACTATGGCTACACCTTC	CASSVDTDYGYTF
once	TRBV28	TRBJ2-3	.	TGTGCCAGCGCTCCCGCTCGACTAGGCGGCACAGATACGCAGTATTTT	CASAPARLGGTDTQYF
.	TRBV7-6	TRBJ1-3	.	TGTGCCAGCAGCTTAGTTACGGGTTCTGGAAACACCATATATTTT	CASSLVTGSGNTIYF
.	TRBV12-3/TRBV12-4	TRBJ1-2	TRBD1	TGTGCCAGTTCCACAAGGACAGGGGTCGGCTACACCTTC	CASSTRTGVGYTF
.	TRBV6-5	TRBJ2-4	.	TGTGCCAGCAGTCCCCCGGGAGCCCTAAACATTCAGTACTTC	CASSPPGALNIQYF
.	TRBV12-1	TRBJ1-2	.	TGTGCCAGCAGCGGCAGGGGGAACTATGGCTACACCTTC	CASSGRGNYGYTF
.	TRBV30	TRBJ2-7	TRBD2	TGTGTGGCGGGGGACTACGAGCAGTACTTC	CVAGDYEQYF
.	TRBV19	TRBJ1-6	.	TGTGCCAGTAGTATAAGGGACAACTCCTATAATTCACCCCTCCACTTT	CASSIRDNSYNSPLHF
.	TRBV27	TRBJ2-3	TRBD2	TGTGCCAGCAGTAGACTAGCGGGAGGGCCCCCAGATACGCAGTATTTT	CASSRLAGGPPDTQYF
.	TRBV7-8	TRBJ1-1	.	TGTGCCAGCAGCCCCCGTCCGACAGAGAACACTGAAGCTTTCTTT	CASSPRPTENTEAFF
.	TRBV13	TRBJ2-1	TRBD2	TGTGCCAGCAGCACAATGGGACTAGCGGGAGTTCCGAATGAGCAGTTCTTC	CASSTMGLAGVPNEQFF
.	TRBV30	TRBJ1-1	TRBD1	TGTGCCTGGAAGGGACAGACCACTGAAGCTTTCTTT	CAWKGQTTEAFF
.	TRBV24-1	TRBJ2-2	.	TGTGCCACCAGTGCCCAACGGGACTCCCTTGCGCCGGACACCGGGGAGCTGTTTTTT	CATSAQRDSLAPDTGELFF
.	TRBV5-1	TRBJ2-3	TRBD1	TGCGCCAGCAGTACGACAGGGGGTTTTGCGCAGTATTTT	CASSTTGGFAQYF
once	TRBV5-1	TRBJ1-4	.	TGCGCCAGCAGCCCGTACTACGGAACTAATGAAAAACTGTTTTTT	CASSPYYGTNEKLFF
.	TRBV28	TRBJ1-6	.	TGTGCCAGCAGTTTCGTGCGGAGGGGTTCACCCCTCCACTTT	CASSFVRRGSPLHF
few	TRBV19	TRBJ2-7	TRBD1	TGTGCCAGTAGTACACAGGGGAACGAGCAGTACTTC	CASSTQGNEQYF
.	TRBV5-1	TRBJ1-1	.	TGCGCCAGCAGCTTGGAAAGAGGGCAGCCTTACATGAACACTGAAGCTTTCTTT	CASSLERGQPYMNTEAFF
.	TRBV7-8	TRBJ1-2	TRBD1	TGTGCCAGCAGCTTAGGGTACGGACAGGCCGATGGCTACACCTTC	CASSLGYGQADGYTF
.	TRBV6-5	TRBJ2-7	.	TGTGCCAGCAGTAGACAGGACCACTCCTACGAGCAGTACTTC	CASSRQDHSYEQYF
.	TRBV11-2	TRBJ1-2	.	TGTGCCAGCAGACAGAGCTATGGCTACACCTTC	CASRQSYGYTF
once	TRBV19	TRBJ1-5	TRBD1	TGTGCCAGTAGTCGAGTGTCTTTTTTGGGACAGGGGACTCTTACGTATCAGCCCCAGCATTTT	CASSRVSFLGQGTLTYQPQHF
once	TRBV15	TRBJ1-1	.	TGTGCCACCAGCAGAGAATCAGGTGTCGAACGGAACACTGAAGCTTTCTTT	CATSRESGVERNTEAFF
.	TRBV2	TRBJ1-3	.	TGTGCCAGCAGTGAGGGGAGGCGTCAGGAAAACTCTGGAAACACCATATATTTT	CASSEGRRQENSGNTIYF
.	TRBV21-1	TRBJ2-7	.	TGTGCCGTACCCCCGGGACAGGGTTTCTACGAGCAGTACTTC	CAVPPGQGFYEQYF
.	TRBV5-5	TRBJ2-1	TRBD2	TGTGCCAGCAGCTTGTCTAGCGGGACCTCCTACAATGAGCAGTTCTTC	CASSLSSGTSYNEQFF
.	TRBV27	TRBJ2-7	.	TGTGCCAGCAGTTTATCCGTTCTATACGAGCAGTACTTC	CASSLSVLYEQYF
.	TRBV9	TRBJ2-7	.	TGTGCCAGCAGCGGCGCAGACAGGACCCACGAGCAGTACTTC	CASSGADRTHEQYF
.	TRBV10-1	TRBJ2-7	.	TGCGCCAGCCGGAGGGCGGGAGAGCAGTACTTC	CASRRAGEQYF
.	TRBV11-3	TRBJ2-3	TRBD2	TGTGCCAGCAGCATGCGGGGGGCGGGAGATACGCAGTATTTT	CASSMRGAGDTQYF
.	TRBV7-2	TRBJ2-7	TRBD2	TGTGCCAGCAGCTTTTCCCTATCGGGACTAGCGGGGGGGGGATACGAGCAGTACTTC	CASSFSLSGLAGGGYEQYF
.	TRBV28	TRBJ1-1	TRBD1	TGTGCCAGCAGTCCCACAGGGGGGGAGGCGAACACTGAAGCTTTCTTT	CASSPTGGEANTEAFF
.	TRBV12-3/TRBV12-4	TRBJ2-1	.	TGTGCCAGCAGTTTACTTGATGAGCAGTTCTTC	CASSLLDEQFF
.	TRBV6-5	TRBJ1-2	.	TGTGCCACCCGGGTTCCCGTCTATGGCTACACCTTC	CATRVPVYGYTF
.	TRBV28	TRBJ1-4	TRBD1	TGTGCCAGCAGTACCGACAGGGGCCGAGAAAAACTGTTTTTT	CASSTDRGREKLFF
.	TRBV19	TRBJ1-2	.	TGTGCCAGTATCTCAGAGGGATCGGCAAACTATGGCTACACCTTC	CASISEGSANYGYTF
.	TRBV29-1	TRBJ2-2	TRBD1	TGCAGCGTTGAAACAGGGGATACGAACACCGGGGAGCTGTTTTTT	CSVETGDTNTGELFF
.	TRBV15	TRBJ1-1	TRBD1	TGTGCCACCAGCAGAGGGCCGGGACAGGGCGTTGAAGCTTTCTTT	CATSRGPGQGVEAFF
.	TRBV7-9	TRBJ2-2	TRBD2	TGTGCCAGCAGCTCTACTAGCGGGGGGCCCACCGGGGAGCTGTTTTTT	CASSSTSGGPTGELFF
.	TRBV12-3/TRBV12-4	TRBJ1-2	TRBD1	TGTGCCAGCACCCAATACAGGGGTGAGGGCTACACCTTC	CASTQYRGEGYTF
.	TRBV6-1	TRBJ2-7	.	TGTGCCAGCAGTGAACAGGGGTTCTCGGTCCCCTACGAGCAGTACTTC	CASSEQGFSVPYEQYF
.	TRBV7-2	TRBJ2-7	.	TGTGCCAGCAACGGACTTCGCAGGCCTATTCAGTACTTC	CASNGLRRPIQYF
.	TRBV7-2	TRBJ2-2	TRBD2	TGTGCCAGCAGCTTAGTGTGGCTAGCGGGAGCGAACACCGGGGAGCTGTTTTTT	CASSLVWLAGANTGELFF
once	TRBV7-6	TRBJ2-5	.	TGTGCCAGCAGTAACCGACAGGGAGGTGAGACCCAGTACTTC	CASSNRQGGETQYF
.	TRBV3-1/TRBV3-2	TRBJ1-1	.	TGTGCCAGCAGCCAAGTTCTAGTGGGTGCTGAAGCTTTCTTT	CASSQVLVGAEAFF
.	TRBV10-3	TRBJ1-1	.	TGTGCCATCAGAGGGACAAGGAGTGGGAACACTGAAGCTTTCTTT	CAIRGTRSGNTEAFF
.	TRBV27	TRBJ1-2	.	TGTGCCAGCAGTTTCCGGGACATATCCCGGAGTGGCTACACCTTC	CASSFRDISRSGYTF
once	TRBV21-1	TRBJ2-5	.	TGTGCCAGCAGCCCAGGACCTAGGGGCGGCGGGGGGCCCTACAAACTCCAAGAGACCCAGTACTTC	CASSPGPRGGGGPYKLQETQYF
.	TRBV29-1	TRBJ2-5	.	TGCAGCGTTGAAGTTACCGGCGGGGGCGACCCCCAGGAGACCCAGTACTTC	CSVEVTGGGDPQETQYF
.	TRBV25-1	TRBJ1-1	.	TGTGCCAGCAGTCGACGGGGGATAAACACTGAAGCTTTCTTT	CASSRRGINTEAFF
.	TRBV25-1	TRBJ2-7	.	TGTGCCAGCAGTGTAGGAAGGACGGGGGGCAACTACGAGCAGTACTTC	CASSVGRTGGNYEQYF